This entry describes one T cell receptor beta chain. This record comes from a study of control samples from healthy donors and cancer patients. The CDR3 is 14 residues long. The V gene lost 1 base and the J gene lost 7 bases, with 12 bases spanning the gap. Germline V gene data show CDR1 as LNHNV and CDR2 as YYDKDF (reference sequence). Sequencing was performed with immunoSEQ multiplex PCR; in TCRdb, only in-frame clones are kept and a portion is missing. The repertoire has around 79,000 clones, 93% of them found once; the top ten carry over 0.95%. Sequenced: PBMCs. The TCR sequence derives from a middle-aged woman with lung cancer. This chain connects TRBV15 to TRBJ2-3; maybe TRBD2 (5 bases). The CDR3: CATSRGRGGHTQYF. CDR3 nucleotides: TGTGCCACCAGCAGAGGCCGCGGCGGGCATACGCAGTATTTT.